This T cell receptor (beta chain) was documented in a study of shared clonotypes between healthy human individuals. Worth noting for this clone: Its antigen is unknown.

When replicate PCRs were run on unsorted PBMC, they used around 0.3 ug DNA, about 27,000 T cell genomes. The data were produced by immunoSEQ multiplex PCR, yet TCRdb's version contains in-frame clones alone and is incomplete. The sample has some 470,000 clones; 60% to 85% are singletons. Germline V CDR1 and CDR2: SGHRS, YFSETQ. The CDR3 has 15 amino acids. V lost 7 bases to trimming and J lost 2 bases; unmatched junction nucleotides: 10. Study-wide points: An expected dependence of interdonor clonotype sharing on sequencing depth was noted.

Sequencing was done on a sample of PBMCs. The TCR was taken from a woman aged 40 to 50 in good health. Some clones in this sample may be carry-over from other donors' samples. The V and J genes are TRBV5-1 and TRBJ2-3; 7 bases agree with TRBD1. The CDR3: CASSTPTGVTDTQYF. The CDR3 DNA sequence: TGCGCCAGCTCAACCCCCACAGGGGTCACAGATACGCAGTATTTT. Based on the CDR3 plus reference TRBV5-1 and TRBJ2-3, the full variable domain is KAGVTQTPRYLIKTRGQQVTLSCSPISGHRSVSWYQQTPGQGLQFLFEYFSETQRNKGNFPGRFSGRQFSNSRSEMNVSTLELGDSALYLCASSTPTGVTDTQYFGPGTRLTVL.